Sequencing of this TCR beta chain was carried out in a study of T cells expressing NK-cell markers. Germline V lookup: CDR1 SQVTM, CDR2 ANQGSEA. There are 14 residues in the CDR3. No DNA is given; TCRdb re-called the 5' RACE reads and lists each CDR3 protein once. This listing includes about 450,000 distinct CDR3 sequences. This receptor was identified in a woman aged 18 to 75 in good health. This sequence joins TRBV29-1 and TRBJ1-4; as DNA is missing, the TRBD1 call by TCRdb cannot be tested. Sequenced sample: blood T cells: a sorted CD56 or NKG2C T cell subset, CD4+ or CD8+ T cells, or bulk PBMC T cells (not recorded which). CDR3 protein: CSAEGGGFGEKLFF.